These 25 T cell receptor beta chains share one sample of origin, sequenced in a study of response to subunit inactivated influenza vaccine (dated by TCRdb to about 2018). The library was prepared using RT-PCR. Sequenced on an Illumina HiSeq 2500. In-frame beta chains were kept once TCRdb had trimmed the public reads at Q25 with fastp and called clones with MiXCR. Entries that share a CDR3 protein sequence are merged under the most common genes and DNA. A total of 590,000 or so distinct CDR3 sequences appear in this sample, around 15% of them only once. The leading ten clones occupy 6.5% to 8% of the sample. Sequenced here: PBMCs from blood, sampled 14 days before vaccination. These receptors originate from a man aged 50-59 years who received an inactivated influenza vaccine. Donor details come from another sample of the same person, matched by shared clones.

This clonotype appeared many times. The chain links TRBV11-2 to TRBJ2-5; D is uncertain. This CDR3 region has 15 residues. Trimming shortened V by 3 bases and J by 3 bases, and 14 bases separated the two germline ends. Germline V gene lookup returns CDR1 SGHAT and CDR2 FQNNGV. The CDR3, as DNA: TGTGCCAGCAGCTTCACATTAGGACGGGAAGAGACCCAGTACTTC. Translation: CASSFTLGREETQYF.

J is TRBJ2-3 and V is TRBV5-4; TRBD2 matches 7 bases. Germline CDR1 reads SGHNT; CDR2 reads YYREEE (reference sequence). This CDR3 is 20 amino acids long. V trimming: 0 bases; J trimming: 5 bases; junction bases outside the gene matches: 21. The CDR3 is CASSLGVKPTSREVLDTQYF. The CDR3 DNA is TGTGCCAGCAGCTTGGGAGTTAAGCCGACCTCACGGGAGGTATTAGATACGCAGTATTTT.

V gene TRBV29-1 combines with J gene TRBJ2-5; D is possibly TRBD1 (5 bases). Trimming took off 1 base at V and 2 bases at J, with 14 bases between the two ends. In germline, CDR1 is SQVTM, CDR2 ANQGSEA. This CDR3 comprises 15 residues. The CDR3 nucleotides are TGCAGCGTTGAAGGTCTCCGACAGATGCAAGAGACCCAGTACTTC. This translates into CSVEGLRQMQETQYF.

The chain joins TRBV19 to TRBJ2-2; no clear D gene. CDR1 is LNHDA, CDR2 SQIVND, per germline (reference sequence). This CDR3 is built from 13 residues. Trimming took 9 bases from V and 3 from J, leaving 11 bases between them. The CDR3 region has the DNA TGTGCCAGCGATGGATCCGACACCGGGGAGCTGTTTTTT. Translated, it gives CASDGSDTGELFF.

The CDR3 reads CAISRLAESSYNEQFF. The CDR3, as DNA: TGTGCCATCAGTCGATTAGCGGAGAGCTCCTACAATGAGCAGTTCTTC. The rearrangement links TRBV10-3 to TRBJ2-1; tentatively, D is TRBD2 (6 bases). CDR3 size: 16 residues. In germline, CDR1 is ENHRY, CDR2 SYGVKD. V was trimmed by 5 bases and J by 0 bases, leaving 14 bases between them.

This clonotype was observed a few times. The rearrangement uses TRBV20-1 and TRBJ2-5; D is unresolved. In germline, CDR1 is DFQATT, CDR2 SNEGSKA (reference sequence). Trimming left V 3 bases short and J 5 bases short, with 16 bases between. This CDR3 has 14 amino acids. The CDR3 spells CSASDPGSLETQYF. The CDR3 DNA reads TGCAGTGCTAGCGACCCCGGATCCCTGGAGACCCAGTACTTC.

The genes are TRBV15 and TRBJ1-5, with TRBD1 as a possible D gene (6 bases). Germline CDR1 is LNHNV and CDR2 is YYDKDF (reference sequence). The CDR3 length is 18 residues. V was clipped by 0 bases and J by 0 bases, with 15 bases between them. The chain's CDR3 is CATSREGAGLNSNQPQHF. DNA of the CDR3: TGTGCCACCAGCAGAGAGGGGGCTGGATTAAATAGCAATCAGCCCCAGCATTTT.

In this sample, this clonotype turned up a few times. The chain couples TRBV27 to TRBJ1-2; 7 bases match TRBD1. This CDR3 comprises 18 residues. The V and J ends lost 2 bases and 4 bases, in that order; junction bases with no gene match: 16. Germline V gene lookup returns CDR1 MNHEY and CDR2 SMNVEV (reference sequence). DNA for the CDR3: TGTGCCAGCAGTTTACGGGGAGGTCCCCGACAGGGCGGCTATGGCTACACCTTC. Protein product: CASSLRGGPRQGGYGYTF.

This clonotype was detected a few times. The V and J genes are TRBV9 and TRBJ1-1, with D perhaps TRBD1 (5 bases). The CDR3 loop spans 14 amino acids. Trimming shortened V by 0 bases and J by 4 bases, and 10 bases separated the two germline ends. CDR1 and CDR2 (germline): SGDLS, YYNGEE. The DNA of the CDR3 is TGTGCCAGCAGCGTAGATCGGGGGGTCACTGAAGCTTTCTTT. It is translated as CASSVDRGVTEAFF.

This clonotype was recorded many times. The CDR3 region has the DNA TGTGCCACCAGCGCGCGCGGGGGCCAAGAGACCCAGTACTTC. Residues: CATSARGGQETQYF. The chain links TRBV15 to TRBJ2-5; 7 bases are shared with TRBD2. The CDR3 is made up of 14 amino acids. CDR1 LNHNV and CDR2 YYDKDF come from the germline V gene (reference sequence). V was clipped by 5 bases and J by 1 base; unmatched bases: 4.

This clonotype was picked up a small number of times. CDR3 sequence: CASSPFSGTNQYF. The CDR3 DNA reads TGTGCCAGCAGTCCCTTCTCCGGGACTAATCAGTATTTT. The chain is built from TRBV28 and TRBJ2-3; TRBD2 aligns across 7 bases. Unmatched junction bases numbered 11, after V lost 5 bases and J lost 12 bases. The CDR3 runs to 13 residues. Germline values: CDR1 MDHEN, CDR2 SYDVKM.

The V gene is TRBV12-3 or TRBV12-4, the J gene TRBJ1-5; the match to TRBD1 covers 7 bases. V lost 6 bases, J lost 2 bases, and 7 bases stayed unmatched. CDR3 length equals 15 residues. This CDR3 reads CASSDTGEGNQPQHF. For the CDR3, the DNA is TGTGCCAGCAGCGATACAGGGGAGGGCAATCAGCCCCAGCATTTT.

This chain joins TRBV7-3 and TRBJ2-3; D ambiguous. The germline V and J ends were trimmed by 4 bases and 6 bases, with 11 bases remaining between them. The CDR3 runs to 13 residues. CDR1 SGHTA and CDR2 FQGTGA come from the germline V gene. CDR3 sequence (DNA): TGTGCCAGCAGCTACCAGAGGACCGATACGCAGTATTTT. This codes for CASSYQRTDTQYF.

This clonotype turned up a few times. This chain uses TRBV12-3 or TRBV12-4 with TRBJ1-5; possible D gene TRBD1, 5 bases. The CDR3 runs to 15 residues. The V gene lost 6 bases and the J gene lost 10 bases, with 22 bases spanning the gap. CDR3 sequence: CASSFRGRGLGPQHF. In DNA form, the CDR3 reads TGTGCCAGCAGCTTCCGAGGACGGGGCCTTGGTCCCCAGCATTTT.

This clonotype was found many times. The chain combines TRBV7-2 with TRBJ2-7; D uncertain. Trimming took off 4 bases at V and 13 bases at J, with 23 bases between the two ends. CDR1 is SGHTA and CDR2 is FQGNSA in the germline V gene. The CDR3 spans 14 residues. In DNA form, the CDR3 reads TGTGCCAGCAGCTCTGGTCGGGCTCCAATCGCTATATACTTC. Amino acids: CASSSGRAPIAIYF.

This clonotype appeared a few times. The chain joins TRBV20-1 to TRBJ2-1; unclear D gene. CDR1 is DFQATT, CDR2 SNEGSKA, per germline (reference sequence). This CDR3 has 13 residues. The V gene lost 3 bases and the J gene lost 1 base, with 7 bases spanning the gap. CDR3 in DNA: TGCAGTGCTAGCGGGCCTTCCTACAATGAGCAGTTCTTC. Amino acids: CSASGPSYNEQFF.

The genes are TRBV20-1 and TRBJ2-5, with D maybe TRBD1 (5 bases). V shed 3 bases and J shed 4 bases, with 15 bases lying between them. CDR1 is DFQATT, CDR2 SNEGSKA, per germline (reference sequence). This CDR3 spans 14 amino acids. CDR3 sequence (DNA): TGCAGTGCTAGTAAAGTGCAGGGCGGAGAGACCCAGTACTTC. Protein product: CSASKVQGGETQYF.

This chain links TRBV19 with TRBJ2-1; a possible D gene is TRBD1 (6 bases). Per germline, CDR1 LNHDA and CDR2 SQIVND (reference sequence). Trimming cost V 5 bases and J 9 bases, with 14 bases left between them. The CDR3 is made up of 13 amino acids. CDR3 sequence: CASSLWGRGEQFF. DNA of the CDR3: TGTGCCAGTAGTCTCTGGGGGCGAGGTGAGCAGTTCTTC.

The rearrangement uses TRBV10-2 and TRBJ2-1, with D maybe TRBD2 (6 bases). The V end lost 6 bases, the J end lost 5 bases, and 14 bases lay between the germline ends. CDR3 length: 14 residues. Germline V gene sequence: CDR1 WSHSY, CDR2 SAAADI. The DNA for the CDR3 is TGCGCCAGCAGCTGGGGGGTGCTGGACAATGAGCAGTTCTTC. Residues: CASSWGVLDNEQFF.

The chain couples TRBV29-1 to TRBJ2-5; no reliable D call. This CDR3 is 13 amino acids long. The ends were cut back, 4 bases at V and 2 bases at J, with 11 bases in the middle. Germline V CDR1 and CDR2: SQVTM, ANQGSEA. Here the CDR3 reads CSVAENRQETQYF. The DNA of the CDR3 is TGCAGCGTTGCAGAAAACAGACAAGAGACCCAGTACTTC.

This clonotype was counted only a few times. This chain's CDR3 is CASSWGTGPYEQYF. DNA for the CDR3: TGTGCCAGCAGCTGGGGGACAGGGCCCTACGAGCAGTACTTC. The genes are TRBV5-6 and TRBJ2-7; 9 bases agree with TRBD1. This CDR3 contains 14 residues. CDR1 and CDR2 from the germline V gene are SGHDT and YYEEEE. Trimming cost V 3 bases and J 2 bases; bases outside gene matches: 3.

This clonotype was seen a handful of times. The chain joins TRBV20-1 to TRBJ2-2; D gene ambiguous. There are 16 residues in the CDR3. Germline loops: CDR1 DFQATT, CDR2 SNEGSKA (reference sequence). V lost 0 bases to trimming and J lost 1 base, with 12 bases between them. CDR3 residues: CSARDPVKLNTGELFF. CDR3 coding DNA: TGCAGTGCTAGAGATCCAGTCAAACTGAACACCGGGGAGCTGTTTTTT.

The chain links TRBV5-1 to TRBJ2-3; D ambiguous. In germline, CDR1 is SGHRS, CDR2 YFSETQ. The CDR3 totals 15 residues. The V end lost 0 bases, the J end lost 2 bases, and 10 bases lay between the germline ends. CDR3 sequence: CASSLDDTPTDTQYF. CDR3 sequence (DNA): TGCGCCAGCAGCTTGGACGACACCCCCACAGATACGCAGTATTTT.

This clonotype has just a few counts. V usage is TRBV7-3 and J usage is TRBJ2-1; D gene ambiguous. The V end lost 5 bases, the J end lost 3 bases, and 14 bases lay between the germline ends. The CDR3 extends over 15 amino acids. In germline, CDR1 is SGHTA, CDR2 FQGTGA. CDR3: CASSLGRRNYNEQFF. CDR3 DNA: TGTGCCAGCAGCCTAGGCCGCCGCAACTACAATGAGCAGTTCTTC.

The chain combines TRBV5-1 with TRBJ1-2; D is uncertain. This CDR3 has 15 residues. Germline CDR1 SGHRS, CDR2 YFSETQ. Trimming stripped 0 bases from V and 0 bases from J, with 9 bases between. As DNA, the CDR3 is TGCGCCAGCAGCTTGGAGGCAGGTCCTAACTATGGCTACACCTTC. Its translation: CASSLEAGPNYGYTF.